This TCR beta chain was profiled in a study of T cell responses to AZD1222 COVID-19 vaccine (dated by TCRdb to 2020 to 2023). Regarding the study in general: Because spike-specific TCR depth and breadth did not differ between the two schedules, AZD1222 recipients who got a second dose at roughly 4 weeks were pooled with those who got a second dose at roughly 12 weeks. A total of 240 or so trial participants underwent TCR sequencing, of whom about 200 had received two doses of AZD1222 and around 25 had received two doses of the MenACWY control vaccine. Enrollment into the trials was organized by age into subgroups of 18-55, 56-69 and 70-plus years, and those subgroups contained about 160, 30 and 59 TCR-sequenced participants, respectively.

With regard to this clone: Its specific antigen is unknown. Base-call qualities are not available, and no considerably larger clone is one nucleotide away.

The germline V gene encodes CDR1 KGHSH and CDR2 LQKENI. Cut back by 3 bases and 5 bases, the V and J ends lie 8 bases apart. The CDR3 runs 13 amino acids, cysteine and phenylalanine included. Left in the record is the CDR3 DNA by itself, 39 bases read in frame from the first base. The CDR3 regions of human TCRbeta chains were analyzed by immunosequencing. In the original analysis: TCRs in the repertoires were matched against a reference library of SARS-CoV-2-specific TCRs that had been generated with the MIRA antigen-specificity platform. Breadth meant the fraction of unique TCRs that were SARS-CoV-2-associated, whereas depth meant the fraction of total T cells that were SARS-CoV-2-associated. Using the MIRA data, every spike-specific TCR was mapped to the spike region that the TCR reacted to and assigned to either a CD4 or a CD8 class. Log10-transformed breadth and depth values were compared by one-way ANOVA with Sidak's multiple comparisons tests. What TCRdb holds here is the immuneACCESS table cut down to in-frame rearrangements. Part of the clones is not present; checked against another copy, under half of the missing clones reflect an unresolved V gene, and the others are unexplained. The V and J calls and clone size were taken over from that table, and D and trimming were inferred from the DNA. A total of about 140,000 clones appear in this sample, around nine tenths of them only once. The ten largest clones take up more than 3% of the sample.

The sample's time point label, in plain terms: baseline before first vaccination. Vaccinee samples came from UK trials COV001 and COV002, including a single-blind randomized controlled phase 2/3 trial of AZD1222 (ChAdOx1 nCoV-19) in healthy adults. Trial participant PBMC samples were collected at day 0 and day 28 after the second dose for TCRbeta chain sequencing. General study outcomes and caveats: Participants were mostly white British, with more females than males. The authors suggested clonal diversity may have been underestimated. After two AZD1222 doses, spike-specific TCR breadth and depth were significantly higher than at day 0 and than in MenACWY recipients. Only five to seven AZD1222 recipients were SARS-CoV-2 seropositive at baseline, limiting conclusions about previously exposed vaccinees. Reportedly, almost half of the unique spike-specific TCRs recognized epitopes lying outside the regions that are mutated in the B.1.351 and B.1.1.7 variants. In the small 56-69-year group, the increase in depth fell short of significance, most likely because of low power. Vaccine-associated CD4 TCRs spanned the whole spike protein, with dominant responses in regions 160-218 and 743-854. Because no day 14 peak-response samples were available, repertoires were characterized only after the peak T cell response.

The origin of this receptor is an adult in good health. The chain links TRBV18 with TRBJ2-1, with the identity of the D gene unclear. The starting material was peripheral blood, obtained on day 0 of AZD1222 vaccination. The sequenced DNA: TGTGCCAGCTCACCCGGACGGAACAATGAGCAGTTCTTC. Its protein is CASSPGRNNEQFF.